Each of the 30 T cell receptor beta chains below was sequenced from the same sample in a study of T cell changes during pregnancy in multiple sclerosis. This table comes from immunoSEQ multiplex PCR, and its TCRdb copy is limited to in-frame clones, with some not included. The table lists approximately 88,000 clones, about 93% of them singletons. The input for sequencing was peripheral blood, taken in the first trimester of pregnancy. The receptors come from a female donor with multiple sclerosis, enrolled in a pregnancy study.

The CDR3 loop is CAIGTGDDEQYF. Here the CDR3 DNA reads TGTGCCATCGGGACAGGGGACGACGAGCAGTACTTC. V gene TRBV10-3 combines with J gene TRBJ2-7, with TRBD1 identical over 10 bases. The germline CDR1 and CDR2 sequences are ENHRY and SYGVKD. V shed 8 bases, J shed 5 bases, and the junction held 3 bases outside the gene matches. The CDR3 has 12 residues.

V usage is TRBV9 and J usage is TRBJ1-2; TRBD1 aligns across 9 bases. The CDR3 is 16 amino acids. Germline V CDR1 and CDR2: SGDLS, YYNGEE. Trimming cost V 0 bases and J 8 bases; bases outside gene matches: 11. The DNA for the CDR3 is TGTGCCAGCAGCGTAGCTGCCGGGACAGGGTCGGGGGGCTACACCTTC. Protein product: CASSVAAGTGSGGYTF. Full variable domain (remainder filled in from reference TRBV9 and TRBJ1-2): DSGVTQTPKHLITATGQRVTLRCSPRSGDLSVYWYQQSLDQGLQFLIQYYNGEERAKGNILERFSAQQFPDLHSELNLSSLELGDSALYFCASSVAAGTGSGGYTFGSGTRLTVV.

The DNA of the CDR3 is TGTGCCAGCCACCACAGGGCTGCTAACACCGGGGAGCTGTTTTTT. It translates to CASHHRAANTGELFF. V is TRBV7-9 and J is TRBJ2-2; a possible D gene is TRBD1 (6 bases). The germline V gene has CDR1 SEHNR and CDR2 FQNEAQ (reference sequence). V was shortened by 8 bases and J by 2 bases, with 15 bases between the two germline ends. The CDR3 is made up of 15 amino acids.

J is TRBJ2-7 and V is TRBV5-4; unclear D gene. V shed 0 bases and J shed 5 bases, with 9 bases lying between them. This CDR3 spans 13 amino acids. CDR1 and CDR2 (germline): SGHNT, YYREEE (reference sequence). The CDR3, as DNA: TGTGCCAGCAGCTTGGTATCGGTCCACGAGCAGTACTTC. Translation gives CASSLVSVHEQYF.

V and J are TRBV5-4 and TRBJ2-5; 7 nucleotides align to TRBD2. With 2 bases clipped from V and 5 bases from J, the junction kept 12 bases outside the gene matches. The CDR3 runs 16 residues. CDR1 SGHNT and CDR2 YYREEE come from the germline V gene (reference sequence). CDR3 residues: CASSLAGQYGEETQYF. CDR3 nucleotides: TGTGCCAGCAGCTTAGCGGGGCAATACGGGGAGGAGACCCAGTACTTC.

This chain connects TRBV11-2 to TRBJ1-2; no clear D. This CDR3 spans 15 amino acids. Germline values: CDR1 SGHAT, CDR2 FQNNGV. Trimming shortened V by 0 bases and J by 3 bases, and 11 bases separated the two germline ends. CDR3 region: CASSLEFGEDYGYTF. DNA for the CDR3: TGTGCCAGCAGCTTAGAATTTGGGGAGGACTATGGCTACACCTTC.

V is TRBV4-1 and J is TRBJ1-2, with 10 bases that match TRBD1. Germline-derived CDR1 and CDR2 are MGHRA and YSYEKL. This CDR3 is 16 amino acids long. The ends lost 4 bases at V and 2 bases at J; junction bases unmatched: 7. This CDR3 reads CASSLGQGDLNYGYTF. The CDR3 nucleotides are TGCGCCAGCAGCCTTGGACAGGGGGATTTAAACTATGGCTACACCTTC.

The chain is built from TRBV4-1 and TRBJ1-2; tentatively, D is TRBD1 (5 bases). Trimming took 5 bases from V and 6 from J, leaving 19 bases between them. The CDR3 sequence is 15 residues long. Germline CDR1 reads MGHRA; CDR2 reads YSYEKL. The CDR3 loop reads CASSGTGLARDGYTF. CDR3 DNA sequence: TGCGCCAGCAGCGGGACTGGACTGGCCAGGGATGGCTACACCTTC.

The DNA of the CDR3 is TGTGCCAGCAGCTTAGAAGGGGCTTGGACTGAAGCTTTCTTT. Residues: CASSLEGAWTEAFF. The J gene is TRBJ1-1, the V gene TRBV11-2, with TRBD1 as a possible D gene (5 bases). Germline CDR1 and CDR2: SGHAT and FQNNGV. CDR3 length: 14 amino acids. Trimming removed 0 bases from V and 5 bases from J, with 10 bases in between.

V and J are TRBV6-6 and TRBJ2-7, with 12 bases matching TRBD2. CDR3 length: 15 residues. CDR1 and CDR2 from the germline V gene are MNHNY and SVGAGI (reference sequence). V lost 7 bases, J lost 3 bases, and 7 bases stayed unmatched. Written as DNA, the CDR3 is TGTGCCAGCACCATCCTAGCGGGGGGGGACTACGAGCAGTACTTC. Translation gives CASTILAGGDYEQYF.

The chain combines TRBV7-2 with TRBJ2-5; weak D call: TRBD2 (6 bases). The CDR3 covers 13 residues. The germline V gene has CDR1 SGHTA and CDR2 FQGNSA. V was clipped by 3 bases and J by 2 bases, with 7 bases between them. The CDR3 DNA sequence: TGTGCCAGCAGCTTGAGCGGGCAAGAGACCCAGTACTTC. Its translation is CASSLSGQETQYF.

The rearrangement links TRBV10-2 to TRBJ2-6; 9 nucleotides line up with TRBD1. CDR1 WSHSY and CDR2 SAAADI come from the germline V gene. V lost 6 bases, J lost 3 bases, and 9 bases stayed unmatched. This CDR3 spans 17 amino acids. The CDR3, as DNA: TGCGCCAGCAGCGGGACAGGGTATCCTAATGGGGCCAACGTCCTGACTTTC. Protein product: CASSGTGYPNGANVLTF.

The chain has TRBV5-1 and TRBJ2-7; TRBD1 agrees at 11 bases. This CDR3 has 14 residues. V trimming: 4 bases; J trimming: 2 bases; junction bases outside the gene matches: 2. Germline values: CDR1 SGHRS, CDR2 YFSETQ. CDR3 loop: CASSPGQGAYEQYF. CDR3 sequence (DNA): TGCGCCAGCAGCCCGGGACAGGGGGCCTACGAGCAGTACTTC.

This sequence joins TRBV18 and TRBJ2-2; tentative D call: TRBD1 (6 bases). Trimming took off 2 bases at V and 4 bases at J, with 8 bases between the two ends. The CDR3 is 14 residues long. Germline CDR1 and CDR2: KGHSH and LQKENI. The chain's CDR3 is CASSPKGGTGELFF. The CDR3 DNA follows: TGTGCCAGCTCACCAAAAGGGGGCACCGGGGAGCTGTTTTTT.

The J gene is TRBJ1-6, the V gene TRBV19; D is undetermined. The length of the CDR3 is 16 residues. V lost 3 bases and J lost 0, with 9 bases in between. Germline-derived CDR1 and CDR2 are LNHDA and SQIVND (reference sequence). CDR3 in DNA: TGTGCCAGTAGTATTAACCGGAGCTCCTATAATTCACCCCTCCACTTT. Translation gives CASSINRSSYNSPLHF. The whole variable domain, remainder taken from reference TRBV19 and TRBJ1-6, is DGGITQSPKYLFRKEGQNVTLSCEQNLNHDAMYWYRQDPGQGLRLIYYSQIVNDFQKGDIAEGYSVSREKKESFPLTVTSAQKNPTAFYLCASSINRSSYNSPLHFGNGTRLTVT.

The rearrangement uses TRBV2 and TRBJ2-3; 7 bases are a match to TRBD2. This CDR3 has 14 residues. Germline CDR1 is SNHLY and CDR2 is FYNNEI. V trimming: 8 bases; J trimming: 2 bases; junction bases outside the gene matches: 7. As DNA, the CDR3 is TGTGCCAGCGGGGGGGGTGCGCTCACAGATACGCAGTATTTT. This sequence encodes CASGGGALTDTQYF.

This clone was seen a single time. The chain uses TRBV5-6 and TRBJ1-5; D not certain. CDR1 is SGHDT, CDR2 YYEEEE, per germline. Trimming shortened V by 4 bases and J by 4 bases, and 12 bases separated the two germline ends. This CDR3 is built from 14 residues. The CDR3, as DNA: TGTGCCAGCAGCGCCACCAGAGGGAATCAGCCCCAGCATTTT. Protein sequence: CASSATRGNQPQHF. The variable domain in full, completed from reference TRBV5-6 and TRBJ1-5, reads DAGVTQSPTHLIKTRGQQVTLRCSPKSGHDTVSWYQQALGQGPQFIFQYYEEEERQRGNFPDRFSGHQFPNYSSELNVNALLLGDSALYLCASSATRGNQPQHFGDGTRLSIL.

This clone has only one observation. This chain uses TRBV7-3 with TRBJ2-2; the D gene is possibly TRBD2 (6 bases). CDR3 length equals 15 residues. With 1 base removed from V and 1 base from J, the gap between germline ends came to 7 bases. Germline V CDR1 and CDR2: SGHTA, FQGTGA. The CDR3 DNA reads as TGTGCCAGCAGCTTAAACGGGGGGAACACCGGGGAGCTGTTTTTT. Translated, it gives CASSLNGGNTGELFF.

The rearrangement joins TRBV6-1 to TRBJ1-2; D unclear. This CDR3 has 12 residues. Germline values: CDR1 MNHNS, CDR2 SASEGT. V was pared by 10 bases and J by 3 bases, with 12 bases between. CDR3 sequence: CATNPGDYGYTF. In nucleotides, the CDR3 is TGTGCCACCAACCCCGGTGACTATGGCTACACCTTC.

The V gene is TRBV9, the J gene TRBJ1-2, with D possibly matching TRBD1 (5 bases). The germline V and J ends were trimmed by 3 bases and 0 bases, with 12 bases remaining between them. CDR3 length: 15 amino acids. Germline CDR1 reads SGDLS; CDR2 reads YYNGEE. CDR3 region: CASSGDSRSNYGYTF. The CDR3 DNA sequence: TGTGCCAGCAGCGGAGACAGCCGCTCTAACTATGGCTACACCTTC.

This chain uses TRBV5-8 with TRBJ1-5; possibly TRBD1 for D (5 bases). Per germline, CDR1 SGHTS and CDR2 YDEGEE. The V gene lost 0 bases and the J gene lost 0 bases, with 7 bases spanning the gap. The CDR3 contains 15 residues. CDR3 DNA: TGTGCCAGCAGCTTGGGACAGTATAGCAATCAGCCCCAGCATTTT. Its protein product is CASSLGQYSNQPQHF.

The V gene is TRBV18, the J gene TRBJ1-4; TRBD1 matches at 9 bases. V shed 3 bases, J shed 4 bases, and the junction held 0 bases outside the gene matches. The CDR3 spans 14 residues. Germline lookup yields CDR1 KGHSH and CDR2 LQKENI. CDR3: CASSPDRGNEKLFF. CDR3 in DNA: TGTGCCAGCTCACCGGACAGGGGTAATGAAAAACTGTTTTTT.

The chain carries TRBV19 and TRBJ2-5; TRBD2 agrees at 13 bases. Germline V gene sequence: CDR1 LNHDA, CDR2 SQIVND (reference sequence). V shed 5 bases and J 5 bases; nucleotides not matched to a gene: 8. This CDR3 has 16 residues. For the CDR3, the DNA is TGTGCCAGTAGTCGACTAGCGGGGGGCTCGGGGGAGACCCAGTACTTC. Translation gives CASSRLAGGSGETQYF.

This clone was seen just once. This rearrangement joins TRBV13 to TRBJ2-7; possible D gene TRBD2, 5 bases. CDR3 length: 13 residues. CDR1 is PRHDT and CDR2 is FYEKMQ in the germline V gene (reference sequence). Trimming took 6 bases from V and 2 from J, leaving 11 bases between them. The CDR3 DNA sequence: TGTGCCAGCAGTGAGGACTCACCCTACGAGCAGTACTTC. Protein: CASSEDSPYEQYF. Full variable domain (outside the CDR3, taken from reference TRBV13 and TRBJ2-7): AAGVIQSPRHLIKEKRETATLKCYPIPRHDTVYWYQQGPGQDPQFLISFYEKMQSDKGSIPDRFSAQQFSDYHSELNMSSLELGDSALYFCASSEDSPYEQYFGPGTRLTVT.

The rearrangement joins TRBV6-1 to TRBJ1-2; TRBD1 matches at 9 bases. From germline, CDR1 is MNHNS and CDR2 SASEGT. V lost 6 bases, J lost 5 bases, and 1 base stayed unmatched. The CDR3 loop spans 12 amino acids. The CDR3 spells CASRDRGYGYTF. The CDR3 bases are TGTGCCAGCAGGGACAGGGGATATGGCTACACCTTC.

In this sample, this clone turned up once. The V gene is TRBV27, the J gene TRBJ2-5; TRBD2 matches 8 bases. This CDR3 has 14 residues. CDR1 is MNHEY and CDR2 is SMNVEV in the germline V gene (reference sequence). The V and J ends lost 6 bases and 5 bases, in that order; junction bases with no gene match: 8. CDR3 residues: CASSPAGGRETQYF. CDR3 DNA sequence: TGTGCCAGCAGCCCCGCGGGGGGCAGGGAGACCCAGTACTTC.

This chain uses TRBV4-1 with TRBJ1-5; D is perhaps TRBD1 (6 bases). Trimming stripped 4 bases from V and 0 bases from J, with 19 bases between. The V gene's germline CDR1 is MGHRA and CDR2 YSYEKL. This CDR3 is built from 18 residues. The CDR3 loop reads CASSPGDIQGYSNQPQHF. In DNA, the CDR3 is TGCGCCAGCAGCCCAGGGGACATCCAGGGATATAGCAATCAGCCCCAGCATTTT.

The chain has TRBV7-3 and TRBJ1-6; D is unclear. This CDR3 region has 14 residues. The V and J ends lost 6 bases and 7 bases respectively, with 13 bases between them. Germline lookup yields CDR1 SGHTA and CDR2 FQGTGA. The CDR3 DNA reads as TGTGCCAGCAGTTTAGGTGGCCCCAATTCACCCCTCCACTTT. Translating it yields CASSLGGPNSPLHF. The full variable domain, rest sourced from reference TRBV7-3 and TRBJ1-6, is GAGVSQTPSNKVTEKGKYVELRCDPISGHTALYWYRQSLGQGPEFLIYFQGTGAADDSGLPNDRFFAVRPEGSVSTLKIQRTERGDSAVYLCASSLGGPNSPLHFGNGTRLTVT.

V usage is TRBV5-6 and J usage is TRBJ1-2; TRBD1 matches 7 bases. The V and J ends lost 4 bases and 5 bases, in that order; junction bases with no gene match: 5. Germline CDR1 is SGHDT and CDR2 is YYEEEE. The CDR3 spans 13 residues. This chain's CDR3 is CASSPPTGYGYTF. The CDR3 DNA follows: TGTGCCAGCAGCCCCCCGACAGGGTATGGCTACACCTTC. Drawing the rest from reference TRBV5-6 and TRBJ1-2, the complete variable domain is DAGVTQSPTHLIKTRGQQVTLRCSPKSGHDTVSWYQQALGQGPQFIFQYYEEEERQRGNFPDRFSGHQFPNYSSELNVNALLLGDSALYLCASSPPTGYGYTFGSGTRLTVV.

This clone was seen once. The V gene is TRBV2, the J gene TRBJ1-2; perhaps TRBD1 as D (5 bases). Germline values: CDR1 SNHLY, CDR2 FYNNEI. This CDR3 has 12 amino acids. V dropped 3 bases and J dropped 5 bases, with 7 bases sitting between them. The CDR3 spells CASSETAYGYTF. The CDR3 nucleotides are TGTGCCAGCAGTGAGACAGCTTATGGCTACACCTTC.